These 27 T cell receptor beta chains were sequenced from one sample in a study of shared clonotypes between healthy human individuals. Clones were read by immunoSEQ multiplex PCR, and TCRdb kept only the in-frame ones, dropping some. The sample comprises around 1,100,000 clones, around three quarters of which are singletons, and roughly 0.83% rests with the top ten. Input material: memory CD4+ T cells from PBMCs. Subset in this sample: CD45RA-negative fraction. The receptors shown here come from a young man in good health. Some clones in this sample may be carry-over from other donors' samples.

J is TRBJ2-7 and V is TRBV7-2; 8 bases agree with TRBD1. Germline CDR1 is SGHTA and CDR2 is FQGNSA. Trimming removed 3 bases from V and 1 base from J; junction bases left unmatched: 2. This CDR3 spans 14 amino acids. The chain's CDR3 is CASSFDRGSYEQYF. DNA of the CDR3: TGTGCCAGCAGCTTCGACAGGGGATCCTACGAGCAGTACTTC.

This clone was seen repeatedly, ten times or more. The V gene is TRBV7-3, the J gene TRBJ2-1; 10 nucleotides match TRBD2. The germline gives CDR1 SGHTA, CDR2 FQGTGA. There are 15 residues in the CDR3. Losses at the gene ends were 2 bases for V and 4 bases for J; bases not matched to a gene: 2. As DNA, the CDR3 is TGTGCCAGCAGCTTAGGGACTAGCGTATACAATGAGCAGTTCTTC. Translation: CASSLGTSVYNEQFF.

This chain connects TRBV30 to TRBJ2-2, with a possible D match to TRBD2 (5 bases). The ends were cut back, 3 bases at V and 4 bases at J, with 18 bases in the middle. The CDR3 loop spans 16 amino acids. CDR1 and CDR2 from the germline V gene are GTSNPN and SVGIG (reference sequence). Written as DNA, the CDR3 is TGTGCCTGGAGAATCTGGGAGCGGTCCTCCACCGGGGAGCTGTTTTTT. Its translation is CAWRIWERSSTGELFF.

The rearrangement joins TRBV28 to TRBJ2-7; D remains ambiguous. V dropped 7 bases and J dropped 0 bases, with 10 bases sitting between them. The CDR3 spans 13 residues. Germline V gene sequence: CDR1 MDHEN, CDR2 SYDVKM. The CDR3 sequence is CASTPGSSYEQYF. CDR3 coding DNA: TGTGCCAGCACCCCAGGCAGCTCCTACGAGCAGTACTTC.

The chain couples TRBV4-1 to TRBJ2-1, with D maybe TRBD2 (7 bases). This CDR3 comprises 16 residues. The ends were cut back, 2 bases at V and 3 bases at J, with 14 bases in the middle. In germline, CDR1 is MGHRA, CDR2 YSYEKL. The CDR3 here is CASSQLRGGFYNEQFF. CDR3 DNA: TGCGCCAGCAGCCAATTGAGGGGGGGGTTCTACAATGAGCAGTTCTTC.

The V call is TRBV19, the J call TRBJ1-1; the D gene is possibly TRBD1 (6 bases). The V end lost 7 bases, the J end lost 2 bases, and 14 bases lay between the germline ends. The CDR3 runs to 14 residues. CDR1 is LNHDA and CDR2 is SQIVND in the germline V gene (reference sequence). The CDR3 DNA is TGTGCCAGTACCCCAAGGACAGACAACACTGAAGCTTTCTTT. Translating it yields CASTPRTDNTEAFF. The variable domain in full, with the rest retrieved from reference TRBV19 and TRBJ1-1, is DGGITQSPKYLFRKEGQNVTLSCEQNLNHDAMYWYRQDPGQGLRLIYYSQIVNDFQKGDIAEGYSVSREKKESFPLTVTSAQKNPTAFYLCASTPRTDNTEAFFGQGTRLTVV.

As to this clone: This specimen includes other DNA sequences encoding the same CDR3. The chain joins TRBV7-3 to TRBJ1-1; no clear D. The CDR3 runs to 13 residues. V lost 2 bases and J lost 0, with 4 bases in between. Germline V gene data show CDR1 as SGHTA and CDR2 as FQGTGA. In DNA form, the CDR3 reads TGTGCCAGCAGCTTATATATGAACACTGAAGCTTTCTTT. The encoded protein is CASSLYMNTEAFF. Using reference TRBV7-3 and TRBJ1-1 for the parts outside the CDR3, the full variable domain is GAGVSQTPSNKVTEKGKYVELRCDPISGHTALYWYRQSLGQGPEFLIYFQGTGAADDSGLPNDRFFAVRPEGSVSTLKIQRTERGDSAVYLCASSLYMNTEAFFGQGTRLTVV.

This clone was seen just once. V and J are TRBV29-1 and TRBJ2-7; TRBD2 matches 8 bases. Germline CDR1 and CDR2: SQVTM and ANQGSEA. The trim removed 6 bases at V and 5 bases at J, leaving 9 bases unmatched. The CDR3 runs 13 residues. The CDR3 reads CSVPGLGTDEQYF. The CDR3 DNA follows: TGCAGCGTGCCGGGACTAGGGACCGACGAGCAGTACTTC.

The chain uses TRBV5-1 and TRBJ1-3, with 9 bases fitting TRBD1. The V gene's germline CDR1 is SGHRS and CDR2 YFSETQ. With 4 bases clipped from V and 11 bases from J, the junction kept 31 bases outside the gene matches. The CDR3 loop spans 21 amino acids. The CDR3 loop reads CASSPILLGQGALSREHAIYF. The CDR3 region has the DNA TGCGCCAGCAGCCCAATACTACTGGGACAGGGCGCTCTTTCTCGGGAACACGCCATATATTTT.

The CDR3 protein is CASSKPTSGSSGEQYF. Here the CDR3 DNA reads TGTGCCAGCAGTAAACCGACTAGCGGGAGCTCAGGCGAGCAGTACTTC. The chain carries TRBV6-6 and TRBJ2-7; 12 bases are a match to TRBD2. This CDR3 is built from 16 residues. With 5 bases clipped from V and 6 bases from J, the junction kept 11 bases outside the gene matches. The germline V gene has CDR1 MNHNY and CDR2 SVGAGI (reference sequence).

In DNA form, the CDR3 reads TGTGCCAGCAGTTACTCCGGGCAGGGTCCCCACGAGCAGTACTTC. This gives the protein CASSYSGQGPHEQYF. The V call is TRBV6-6, the J call TRBJ2-7; maybe TRBD1 (5 bases). The CDR3 extends over 15 amino acids. Germline V CDR1 and CDR2: MNHNY, SVGAGI (reference sequence). Trimming shortened V by 0 bases and J by 5 bases, and 14 bases separated the two germline ends.

This chain links TRBV5-1 with TRBJ1-4; D unresolved. This CDR3 is built from 13 residues. The V and J ends lost 5 bases and 7 bases respectively, with 12 bases between them. Germline V gives CDR1 SGHRS, CDR2 YFSETQ. CDR3 DNA sequence: TGCGCCAGCAGTCCCTGGCGCGGTGAAAAACTGTTTTTT. Translation: CASSPWRGEKLFF.

This clone was picked up a small number of times. The chain carries TRBV5-1 and TRBJ2-3; a weak D match, TRBD2 (5 bases). Germline-derived CDR1 and CDR2 are SGHRS and YFSETQ. With 0 bases removed from V and 1 base from J, the gap between germline ends came to 12 bases. This CDR3 contains 16 residues. CDR3 nucleotide sequence: TGCGCCAGCAGCTTGGCCTTGAGGGTCGGCACAGATACGCAGTATTTT. The encoded protein is CASSLALRVGTDTQYF.

This chain uses TRBV5-5 with TRBJ2-1, with 9 bases lining up with TRBD2. Trimming at V came to 3 bases and at J to 4 bases, leaving 5 bases not matched to a gene. Germline CDR1 reads SGHKS; CDR2 reads YYEKEE (reference sequence). This CDR3 comprises 15 residues. The CDR3 loop reads CASSSGLAKYNEQFF. In DNA, the CDR3 is TGTGCCAGCAGCTCGGGACTAGCAAAATACAATGAGCAGTTCTTC.

This chain links TRBV7-3 with TRBJ2-3; no reliable D call. Germline CDR1 SGHTA, CDR2 FQGTGA. CDR3 length: 12 amino acids. Trimming removed 4 bases at V and 4 bases at J, with 6 bases between. Here the CDR3 DNA reads TGTGCCAGCAGCTCCGCTTCAGATACGCAGTATTTT. As protein: CASSSASDTQYF.

V and J are TRBV29-1 and TRBJ2-5; no clear D gene. Trimming cost V 3 bases and J 5 bases, with 7 bases left between them. Germline lookup yields CDR1 SQVTM and CDR2 ANQGSEA. The CDR3 loop spans 11 amino acids. CDR3 sequence reads: CSVDFGETQYF. DNA for the CDR3: TGCAGCGTTGATTTCGGTGAGACCCAGTACTTC. The full variable domain, with the rest looked up from reference TRBV29-1 and TRBJ2-5, is SAVISQKPSRDICQRGTSLTIQCQVDSQVTMMFWYRQQPGQSLTLIATANQGSEATYESGFVIDKFPISRPNLTFSTLTVSNMSPEDSSIYLCSVDFGETQYFGPGTRLLVL.

V is TRBV6-1 and J is TRBJ2-2; TRBD1 aligns across 9 bases. Germline-derived CDR1 and CDR2 are MNHNS and SASEGT. This CDR3 has 18 residues. V shed 2 bases and J 4 bases; nucleotides not matched to a gene: 11. The CDR3 protein is CASSESGTGSLGTGELFF. The CDR3 bases are TGTGCCAGCAGTGAATCCGGGACAGGGAGTTTAGGCACCGGGGAGCTGTTTTTT.

This clone was detected a few times. The rearrangement links TRBV27 to TRBJ1-5; possibly TRBD1 for D (6 bases). V lost 5 bases, J lost 5 bases, and 16 bases lay in between. Germline CDR1 and CDR2: MNHEY and SMNVEV (reference sequence). The length of the CDR3 is 15 residues. The CDR3 DNA is TGTGCCAGCAGTCGGGGGCCAGGGGTTTATCAGCCCCAGCATTTT. Residues: CASSRGPGVYQPQHF.

This clone was observed a few times. This sequence joins TRBV27 and TRBJ1-5; 8 nucleotides agree with TRBD1. This CDR3 spans 13 amino acids. J gave up 9 bases and V 5 bases, and 6 bases lay outside the gene matches. CDR1 MNHEY and CDR2 SMNVEV come from the germline V gene (reference sequence). The CDR3 reads CASSGTGDRPQHF. Written as DNA, the CDR3 is TGTGCCAGCAGTGGGACAGGTGACCGGCCCCAGCATTTT.

This clone was picked up many times. This sequence joins TRBV4-2 and TRBJ2-2, with D hard to call. Germline loops: CDR1 LGHNA, CDR2 YNFKEQ. The CDR3 extends over 12 amino acids. With 3 bases removed from V and 5 bases from J, the gap between germline ends came to 4 bases. In DNA, the CDR3 is TGTGCCAGCAGCCAGGGGACCGGGGAGCTGTTTTTT. It yields the protein CASSQGTGELFF.

This clone occurred once. The chain joins TRBV28 to TRBJ1-1; D is possibly TRBD1 (6 bases). The V gene's germline CDR1 is MDHEN and CDR2 SYDVKM. Trimming cost V 11 bases and J 0 bases, with 25 bases left between them. This CDR3 region has 17 residues. For the CDR3, the DNA is TGTGCCTCCCTCACCCGGGGGGCGAATTTCATGAACACTGAAGCTTTCTTT. This sequence encodes CASLTRGANFMNTEAFF.

The chain employs TRBV28 and TRBJ2-7; D tentatively reads TRBD1 or TRBD2 (5 bases each). Deletions cut 2 bases from V and 3 bases from J, with 11 bases between. The CDR3 runs to 14 residues. Germline values: CDR1 MDHEN, CDR2 SYDVKM. Here the CDR3 reads CASSLAGAYYEQYF. DNA for the CDR3: TGTGCCAGCAGTTTAGCCGGGGCTTACTACGAGCAGTACTTC.

Only a few counts were recorded for this clone. The chain uses TRBV5-4 and TRBJ2-1, with D possibly TRBD2 on 5 matching bases. From germline, CDR1 is SGHNT and CDR2 YYREEE (reference sequence). The CDR3 runs to 15 residues. V was pared by 4 bases and J by 9 bases, with 20 bases between. CDR3 DNA sequence: TGTGCCAGCAGCCCCCCGAGCGCTGAGGGTAGTGAGCAGTTCTTC. Its protein product is CASSPPSAEGSEQFF.

This chain uses TRBV7-7 with TRBJ2-5, with 7 bases aligning to TRBD2. This CDR3 is built from 17 residues. The J segment lost 2 bases and the V segment lost 1 base, leaving 10 bases of the junction unmatched. Germline V gives CDR1 SSHAT, CDR2 FNYEAQ (reference sequence). The CDR3, as DNA: TGTGCCAGCAGCTTAGGAGTGGGAGGGGCCTTACAAGAGACCCAGTACTTC. Translation: CASSLGVGGALQETQYF. Drawing the rest from reference TRBV7-7 and TRBJ2-5, the complete variable domain is GAGVSQSPRYKVTKRGQDVTLRCDPISSHATLYWYQQALGQGPEFLTYFNYEAQPDKSGLPSDRFSAERPEGSISTLTIQRTEQRDSAMYRCASSLGVGGALQETQYFGPGTRLLVL.

V usage is TRBV4-2 and J usage is TRBJ2-5; no clear D. V was clipped by 0 bases and J by 1 base, with 6 bases between them. Germline V CDR1 and CDR2: LGHNA, YNFKEQ. This CDR3 region has 14 residues. In DNA form, the CDR3 reads TGTGCCAGCAGCCAAGATGGGTCCCAAGAGACCCAGTACTTC. It encodes CASSQDGSQETQYF.

The V and J genes are TRBV9 and TRBJ2-3, with 7 bases lining up with TRBD2. V lost 0 bases, J lost 1 base, and 5 bases stayed unmatched. The length of the CDR3 is 16 residues. CDR1 SGDLS and CDR2 YYNGEE come from the germline V gene. The CDR3 DNA is TGTGCCAGCAGCGTAGGGGAGGGTAGGCGCACAGATACGCAGTATTTT. It codes for CASSVGEGRRTDTQYF.

This clone was detected a few times. V gene TRBV11-3 combines with J gene TRBJ2-7; no clear D gene. Trimming took off 3 bases at V and 6 bases at J, with 9 bases between the two ends. The length of the CDR3 is 12 residues. Germline loops: CDR1 SGHNT, CDR2 YENEEA. The CDR3 loop is CASSFHPGEQYF. The CDR3 coding sequence is TGTGCCAGCAGCTTCCATCCGGGCGAGCAGTACTTC.